What follows describes a single TCR beta chain. Its target is unknown. From germline, CDR1 is MNHEY and CDR2 SVGAGI. V lost 6 bases to trimming and J lost 10 bases, with 19 bases between them. The CDR3 totals 15 residues. This sample is drawn from a study of glioma-infiltrating T cells after dendritic cell vaccination. Turning to the study itself: Patients had newly diagnosed or recurrent glioblastoma and received dendritic cell vaccines. Study-wide points: Complete blood and tumor specimen sets were limited to few patients.

The immunoSEQ assay amplified TCRB CDR3 from up to roughly 2 ug DNA. The PCR used 60 V beta and 13 J beta primers. Measured with immunoSEQ multiplex PCR; TCRdb has only the in-frame clones, and not every one. The sample lists 100,000 or so clones, approximately 90% occurring once. The TCR originated in a human donor with glioblastoma. The J gene is TRBJ1-6, the V gene TRBV6-5; no definite D call. Sequenced here: blood, sampled before dendritic cell vaccination. The DNA for the CDR3 is TGTGCCAGCAGGACGAGACTCAACCGAGGATCACCCCTCCACTTT. Protein: CASRTRLNRGSPLHF.